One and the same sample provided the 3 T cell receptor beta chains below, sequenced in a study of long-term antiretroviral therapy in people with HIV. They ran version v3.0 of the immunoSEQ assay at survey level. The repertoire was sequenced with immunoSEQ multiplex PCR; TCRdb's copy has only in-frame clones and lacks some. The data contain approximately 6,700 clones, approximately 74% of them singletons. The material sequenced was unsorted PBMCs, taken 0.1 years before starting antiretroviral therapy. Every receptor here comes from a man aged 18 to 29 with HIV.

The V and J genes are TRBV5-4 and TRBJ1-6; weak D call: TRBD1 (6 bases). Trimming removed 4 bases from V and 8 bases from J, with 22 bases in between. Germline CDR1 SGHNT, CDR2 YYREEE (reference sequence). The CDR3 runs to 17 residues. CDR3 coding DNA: TGTGCCAGCAGCCACGCCCCCAGGGGACGGAAGGATTCACCCCTCCACTTT. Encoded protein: CASSHAPRGRKDSPLHF.

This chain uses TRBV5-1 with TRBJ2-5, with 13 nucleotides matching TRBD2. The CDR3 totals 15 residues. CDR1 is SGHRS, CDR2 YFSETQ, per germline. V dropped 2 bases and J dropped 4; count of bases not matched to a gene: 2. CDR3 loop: CASSFGTSGAETQYF. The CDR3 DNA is TGCGCCAGCAGCTTTGGGACTAGCGGGGCAGAGACCCAGTACTTC.

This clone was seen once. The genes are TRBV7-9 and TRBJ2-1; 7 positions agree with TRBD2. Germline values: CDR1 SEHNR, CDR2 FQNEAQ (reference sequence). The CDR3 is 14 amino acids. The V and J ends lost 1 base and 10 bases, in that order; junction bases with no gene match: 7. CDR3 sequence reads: CASSLERGQREQFF. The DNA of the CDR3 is TGTGCCAGCAGCTTAGAGCGGGGTCAGAGGGAGCAGTTCTTC.